This T cell receptor beta chain derives from a study of neurological immune-mediated disorders. Synthesis of cDNA was carried out by template-switch 5'RACE. The reaction used 10-nucleotide random UMIs. Each CDR3 protein gets one entry after TCRdb re-called the 5' RACE reads with MiXCR. The profile shows some 95,000 distinct CDR3 sequences, around 3.3% of them singletons. Broader study findings: For the multiple sclerosis repertoire cluster, no association with any clinical or MRI feature was found.

This clonotype was counted many times. The antigen is undetermined. V trimming: 2 bases; J trimming: 4 bases; junction bases outside the gene matches: 8. Germline V gives CDR1 MNHEY, CDR2 SVGAGI. The CDR3 has 15 residues. Specimen: PBMCs. The rearrangement uses TRBV6-5 and TRBJ2-7; 7 nucleotides agree with TRBD1. The receptor was isolated from a woman aged 18-29 years with multiple sclerosis. CDR3 coding DNA: TGTGCCAGCAGTTACGGCGCAGGGGGTGTGTACGAGCAGTACTTC. It specifies CASSYGAGGVYEQYF.